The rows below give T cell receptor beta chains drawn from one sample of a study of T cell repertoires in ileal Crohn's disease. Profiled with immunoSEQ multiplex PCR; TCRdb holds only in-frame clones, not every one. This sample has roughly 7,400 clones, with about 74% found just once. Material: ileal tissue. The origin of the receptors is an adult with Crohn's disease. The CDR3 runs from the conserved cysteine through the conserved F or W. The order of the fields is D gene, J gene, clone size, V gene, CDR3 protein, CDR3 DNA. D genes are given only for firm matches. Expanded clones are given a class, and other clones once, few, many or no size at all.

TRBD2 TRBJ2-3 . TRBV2 CASSERTSGGAWTDTQYF TGTGCCAGCAGTGAACGGACTAGCGGGGGGGCCTGGACAGATACGCAGTATTTT
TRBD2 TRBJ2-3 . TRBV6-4 CASSEGASGPDTQYF TGTGCCAGCAGTGAGGGAGCTAGCGGGCCAGATACGCAGTATTTT
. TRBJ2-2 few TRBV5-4 CASSLELANTGELFF TGTGCCAGCAGCTTGGAACTAGCGAACACCGGGGAGCTGTTTTTT
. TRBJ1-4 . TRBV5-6 CASSLMSGGEKLFF TGTGCCAGCAGCTTGATGAGTGGGGGGGAAAAACTGTTTTTT
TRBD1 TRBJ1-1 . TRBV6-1 CASRDRVLESEAFF TGTGCCAGCAGGGACAGGGTCTTGGAATCTGAAGCTTTCTTT
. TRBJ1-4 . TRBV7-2 CASSLAFATATNEKLFF TGTGCCAGCAGCTTAGCGTTCGCCACTGCAACTAATGAAAAACTGTTTTTT
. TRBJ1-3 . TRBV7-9 CASSLPAAGNTIYF TGTGCCAGCAGCTTACCCGCAGCTGGAAACACCATATATTTT
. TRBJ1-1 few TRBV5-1 CASSPTGGAEAFF TGCGCCAGCAGCCCCACGGGGGGGGCTGAAGCTTTCTTT
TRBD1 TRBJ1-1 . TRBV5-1 CASSFQGEGTEAFF TGCGCCAGCAGCTTTCAGGGGGAAGGCACTGAAGCTTTCTTT
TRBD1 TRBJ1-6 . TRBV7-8 CASSFTGTGSSPLHF TGTGCCAGCAGCTTCACCGGGACAGGGAGTTCACCCCTCCACTTT
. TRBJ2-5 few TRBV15 CATSRGFGSSQETQYF TGTGCCACCAGCAGGGGTTTCGGGTCCTCCCAAGAGACCCAGTACTTC